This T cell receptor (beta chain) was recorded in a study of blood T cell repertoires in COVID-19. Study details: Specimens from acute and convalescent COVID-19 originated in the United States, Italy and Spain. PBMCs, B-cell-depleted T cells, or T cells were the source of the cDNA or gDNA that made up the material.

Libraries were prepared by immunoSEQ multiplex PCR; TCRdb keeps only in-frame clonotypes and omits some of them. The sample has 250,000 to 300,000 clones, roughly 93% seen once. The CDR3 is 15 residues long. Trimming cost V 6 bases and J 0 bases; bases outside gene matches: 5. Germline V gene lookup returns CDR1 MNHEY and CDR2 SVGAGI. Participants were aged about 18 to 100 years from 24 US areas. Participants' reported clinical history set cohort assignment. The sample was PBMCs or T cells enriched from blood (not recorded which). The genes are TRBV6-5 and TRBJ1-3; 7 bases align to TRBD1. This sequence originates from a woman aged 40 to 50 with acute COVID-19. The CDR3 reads CASSLDRASGNTIYF. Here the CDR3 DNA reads TGTGCCAGCAGCCTTGACAGGGCCTCTGGAAACACCATATATTTT.